These T cell receptor beta chains were read from a single sample in a study of Ad26.COV2.S vaccination and SARS-CoV-2 variants. Some clones are missing from TCRdb's copy, which holds only in-frame ones; the method was immunoSEQ multiplex PCR. Of 250,000 or so clones in the sample, around nine tenths were seen once. The sequencing used peripheral blood, collected in a trial of Ad26.COV2.S vaccine versus placebo. These receptors all stem from a person aged 18 to 59 who received the Ad26.COV2.S COVID-19 vaccine or a placebo. Each CDR3 is given without its conserved first and last residue. The order of the fields is J gene, V gene, CDR3 protein.

TRBJ1-4 TRBV4-3 ASSQPGQGNEKLF
TRBJ2-3 TRBV5-4 ASSLAGGTTDTQY
TRBJ2-5 TRBV6-2/TRBV6-3 ASSYSLVGSIGTQY
TRBJ1-1 TRBV6-6 ASSPTLFGGLNTEAF
TRBJ1-2 TRBV5-5 ASSLPQSYGYT
TRBJ1-6 TRBV25-1 ASSVDREVSPLH
TRBJ2-5 TRBV9 ASSVGGARGETQY
TRBJ2-7 TRBV2 ASSWTESYEQY
TRBJ2-6 TRBV7-2 ASSFHRGGISGANVLT
TRBJ2-1 TRBV7-3 ASSLEGGSSYNEQF
TRBJ2-7 TRBV11-2 ASSLSSTSGGRITYEQY
TRBJ2-1 TRBV18 ASSPSGLALSSYNEQF
TRBJ1-1 TRBV18 ASSRKNTEAF
TRBJ2-2 TRBV6-2/TRBV6-3 ASSLLRGELF
TRBJ1-5 TRBV6-5 ASSKGQGINQPQH
TRBJ2-1 TRBV11-2 ASSSARGRGEQF
TRBJ2-3 TRBV10-3 AISESLEDRGKTDTQY
TRBJ2-1 TRBV7-3 ASSSASGRQHEQF
TRBJ2-5 TRBV25-1 ASSEKNQETQY
TRBJ1-2 TRBV29-1 SVYGGTGYGYT
TRBJ1-2 TRBV11-2 ASSAEGDGYT
TRBJ1-3 TRBV7-9 ASRSGPTKGNTIY
TRBJ2-5 TRBV9 ASSVGQLETQY
TRBJ2-5 TRBV11-1 ASSYRDFQETQY
TRBJ2-5 TRBV11-1 ASSRTSGIQETQY
TRBJ2-6 TRBV7-9 ASPSTKGGANVLT
TRBJ2-3 TRBV10-3 AISMGHSSTDTQY
TRBJ1-2 TRBV18 ASSPPDRVYGYT
TRBJ2-7 TRBV4-1 ASSQGQVTTYEQY
TRBJ2-5 TRBV7-8 ASSFTVAGGLETQY
TRBJ1-2 TRBV7-2 ASSLGAGGYT
TRBJ2-7 TRBV20-1 SAGLAYEQY
TRBJ1-3 TRBV7-2 ASSLGLGSSGNTIY
TRBJ2-4 TRBV13 ASRVRGAKNIQY
TRBJ2-1 TRBV29-1 SVGTGGYNEQF
TRBJ2-1 TRBV19 ASMFRGGGNNEQF
TRBJ2-1 TRBV6-2/TRBV6-3 ASSYAASSYNEQF
TRBJ1-4 TRBV7-9 ASSLKTGANEKLF
TRBJ2-5 TRBV19 ASSVSGTGEVETQY
TRBJ2-5 TRBV12-3/TRBV12-4 ASAKIAETQY
TRBJ2-1 TRBV6-2/TRBV6-3 ASSQAPGGWDEQF
TRBJ2-3 TRBV4-3 ASSQDPGKYADTQY
TRBJ1-2 TRBV28 ASMGTAYGYT
TRBJ2-1 TRBV27 ASSLRGFNGNEQF
TRBJ2-2 TRBV7-3 ASSLVGAGELF
TRBJ2-1 TRBV7-2 ASSSMSEQF
TRBJ1-5 TRBV5-1 ASSLGRNQPQH
TRBJ2-1 TRBV19 ASSSVGLAGLEQF
TRBJ2-2 TRBV29-1 SVETRRGTGELF
TRBJ2-1 TRBV30 AWSGLAGKQF
TRBJ1-2 TRBV4-2 ASSSTGKSTNYGYT
TRBJ2-3 TRBV5-6 ASSFVGRETDTQY
TRBJ2-1 TRBV7-9 ASSATGNNEQF